What follows are 14 T cell receptor beta chains derived from one specimen sequenced in a study of CD8+ T cells in alopecia areata. Extraction of RNA preceded its reverse transcription into cDNA, which served as the sequencing template. This table comes from immunoSEQ multiplex PCR, and its TCRdb copy is limited to in-frame clones, with some not included. This sample has about 110,000 clones, with 45% to 70% found just once. Sequences were obtained from CD8+ T cells sorted from blood. The receptor source for this set is a human donor in good health.

The chain has TRBV7-3 and TRBJ2-3; D possibly uses TRBD1 or TRBD2 (6 bases each). Germline values: CDR1 SGHTA, CDR2 FQGTGA. This CDR3 spans 16 amino acids. V dropped 1 base and J dropped 4 bases, with 15 bases sitting between them. CDR3 amino acids: CASSLIRVGGPDTQYF. CDR3 bases: TGTGCCAGCAGCTTAATTCGTGTGGGGGGCCCAGATACGCAGTATTTT.

The chain employs TRBV5-6 and TRBJ2-7, with 9 nucleotides matching TRBD1. J lost 5 bases, V lost 4 bases, and 7 bases had no gene match. CDR3 length: 14 residues. Germline loops: CDR1 SGHDT, CDR2 YYEEEE. The CDR3 here is CASSPGTGNNEQYF. Written as DNA, the CDR3 is TGTGCCAGCAGCCCCGGGACAGGGAACAACGAGCAGTACTTC. Based on the CDR3 plus reference TRBV5-6 and TRBJ2-7, the full variable domain is DAGVTQSPTHLIKTRGQQVTLRCSPKSGHDTVSWYQQALGQGPQFIFQYYEEEERQRGNFPDRFSGHQFPNYSSELNVNALLLGDSALYLCASSPGTGNNEQYFGPGTRLTVT.

In this sample, this clone turned up a few times. Other DNA sequences from this sample encode an identical CDR3 as well. The rearrangement joins TRBV29-1 to TRBJ2-1, with TRBD1 matching 7 bases. With V trimmed by 6 bases and J by 8 bases, 10 bases remained unmatched. Germline CDR1 SQVTM, CDR2 ANQGSEA. This CDR3 is built from 13 residues. CDR3 amino acids: CSVDGTGADEQFF. CDR3 DNA: TGCAGCGTCGACGGAACAGGGGCAGATGAGCAGTTCTTC.

V is TRBV23-1 and J is TRBJ1-1; 8 nucleotides agree with TRBD1. TRBV23-1 qualifies as an ORF whose function is uncertain. The CDR3 consists of 17 residues. V shed 0 bases and J 0 bases; nucleotides not matched to a gene: 6. CDR3 sequence (DNA): TGCGCCAGCAGTCAATCGGGACAGGAGGACATGAACACTGAAGCTTTCTTT. It is translated as CASSQSGQEDMNTEAFF.

V usage is TRBV29-1 and J usage is TRBJ1-2; 7 bases line up with TRBD1. The CDR3 covers 13 residues. V shed 7 bases and J 0 bases; nucleotides not matched to a gene: 5. CDR1 is SQVTM and CDR2 is ANQGSEA in the germline V gene. The DNA of the CDR3 is TGCAGCGCTGGGACAGCAACTAACTATGGCTACACCTTC. Translated, it gives CSAGTATNYGYTF.

The CDR3 is CASSLETGYGYTF. The CDR3 bases are TGTGCCAGCAGCTTGGAGACAGGCTATGGCTACACCTTC. The chain links TRBV4-2 to TRBJ1-2; perhaps TRBD1 as D (6 bases). The CDR3 loop spans 13 amino acids. CDR1 LGHNA and CDR2 YNFKEQ come from the germline V gene. V lost 5 bases to trimming and J lost 4 bases, with 11 bases between them.

V and J are TRBV7-9 and TRBJ1-4, with D possibly matching TRBD1 (5 bases). Germline-derived CDR1 and CDR2 are SEHNR and FQNEAQ (reference sequence). This CDR3 comprises 18 residues. Between the trimmed V and J ends, which lost 4 bases and 1 base, there was a span of 19 bases. The CDR3, as DNA: TGTGCCAGCAGCTCTGCTTACGGACAAGGGGAAACTAATGAAAAACTGTTTTTT. Translated, it gives CASSSAYGQGETNEKLFF.

The chain couples TRBV15 to TRBJ2-7; TRBD2 agrees at 13 bases. The germline CDR1 and CDR2 sequences are LNHNV and YYDKDF (reference sequence). The length of the CDR3 is 16 residues. Germline trimming cut 6 bases from V and 0 bases from J; bases unmatched to any gene: 5. CDR3 in DNA: TGTGCCACCAGAGGGACTAGCGGGATTTTCTCCTACGAGCAGTACTTC. Translated, it gives CATRGTSGIFSYEQYF.

V gene TRBV25-1 combines with J gene TRBJ2-5; D may be TRBD1 (6 bases). V was shortened by 4 bases and J by 2 bases, with 8 bases between the two germline ends. Germline V gives CDR1 MGHDK, CDR2 SYGVNS. This CDR3 spans 13 amino acids. This CDR3 is CASSAQGQETQYF. CDR3 coding DNA: TGTGCCAGCAGTGCCCAGGGGCAAGAGACCCAGTACTTC.

The genes are TRBV28 and TRBJ1-2; TRBD1 is a possible D gene (5 bases). The germline CDR1 and CDR2 sequences are MDHEN and SYDVKM. V lost 1 base and J lost 6, with 18 bases in between. The CDR3 is 16 amino acids. The CDR3 region has the DNA TGTGCCAGCAGTTTATCTAGTTTTGAGGGGAGACATGGCTACACCTTC. It translates to CASSLSSFEGRHGYTF.

CDR3 bases: TGCAGCGTTGTCCCTACTACAGGGGGGATCACTGAAGCTTTCTTT. This sequence encodes CSVVPTTGGITEAFF. This chain uses TRBV29-1 with TRBJ1-1; 8 bases agree with TRBD1. CDR3 length equals 15 residues. Trimming took 4 bases from V and 4 from J; bases not matched to a gene: 11. From germline, CDR1 is SQVTM and CDR2 ANQGSEA. The variable domain in full, with the rest retrieved from reference TRBV29-1 and TRBJ1-1, is SAVISQKPSRDICQRGTSLTIQCQVDSQVTMMFWYRQQPGQSLTLIATANQGSEATYESGFVIDKFPISRPNLTFSTLTVSNMSPEDSSIYLCSVVPTTGGITEAFFGQGTRLTVV.

This clone has only one observation. This chain connects TRBV28 to TRBJ2-2; no definite D call. The germline V and J ends were trimmed by 3 bases and 8 bases, with 10 bases remaining between them. The length of the CDR3 is 13 residues. Germline lookup yields CDR1 MDHEN and CDR2 SYDVKM. The CDR3 nucleotides read TGTGCCAGCAGTTTCGAAGGATTAGGGGAGCTGTTTTTT. As protein: CASSFEGLGELFF.

The chain couples TRBV28 to TRBJ2-2, with D perhaps matching TRBD1 (5 bases). Germline lookup yields CDR1 MDHEN and CDR2 SYDVKM. The V and J ends lost 3 bases and 6 bases respectively, with 11 bases between them. This CDR3 comprises 14 residues. The CDR3 sequence is CASSFPGWAGELFF. The CDR3 DNA is TGTGCCAGCAGTTTCCCAGGGTGGGCCGGGGAGCTGTTTTTT.

As concerns this clone: This sample includes further DNA sequences coding for the same CDR3. This sequence joins TRBV5-6 and TRBJ2-5, with TRBD2 identical over 10 bases. Looked up from germline, CDR1 is SGHDT and CDR2 is YYEEEE. The CDR3 has 16 amino acids. V lost 4 bases and J lost 0; bases outside the gene matches: 6. DNA for the CDR3: TGTGCCAGCAGCCTTGGTGGACTAGCGGACCAAGAGACCCAGTACTTC. This encodes CASSLGGLADQETQYF. Drawing the rest from reference TRBV5-6 and TRBJ2-5, the complete variable domain is DAGVTQSPTHLIKTRGQQVTLRCSPKSGHDTVSWYQQALGQGPQFIFQYYEEEERQRGNFPDRFSGHQFPNYSSELNVNALLLGDSALYLCASSLGGLADQETQYFGPGTRLLVL.